The 21 T cell receptor beta chains presented below share a single source sample, sequenced in a study of type 1 regulatory T cells. Their target antigens are unknown. Using its own MiXCR run on the reads, TCRdb lists one record per CDR3 protein. The sample has about 62,000 distinct CDR3 sequences, over 50% seen once. Material: cultured non-Tr1 T cells, either the whole culture or a sorted T cell fraction (not recorded which). These receptors were taken from a human donor in good health.

The chain joins TRBV20-1 to TRBJ2-1, with 12 bases identical to TRBD2. Germline values: CDR1 DFQATT, CDR2 SNEGSKA (reference sequence). Trimming at V came to 1 base and at J to 8 bases, leaving 3 bases not matched to a gene. The CDR3 contains 14 residues. CDR3 DNA sequence: TGCAGTGCTAGAGGGACTAGCGGGATCGATGAGCAGTTCTTC. It specifies CSARGTSGIDEQFF.

This clonotype has only a few counts. This sequence joins TRBV4-2 and TRBJ2-7; D gene unclear. CDR1 is LGHNA, CDR2 YNFKEQ, per germline. The CDR3 has 15 residues. Trimming took 0 bases from V and 3 from J, leaving 12 bases between them. CDR3 DNA: TGTGCCAGCAGCCAAGAAGGGTATGAAAACTACGAGCAGTACTTC. Protein sequence: CASSQEGYENYEQYF.

J is TRBJ1-6 and V is TRBV27; a weak D match, TRBD1 (5 bases). Germline CDR1 MNHEY, CDR2 SMNVEV (reference sequence). The CDR3 spans 22 residues. Trimming left V 0 bases short and J 8 bases short, with 32 bases between. CDR3 sequence: CASSLSTRGAVLGRAGYSPLHF. As DNA, the CDR3 is TGTGCCAGCAGTTTATCCACCCGGGGCGCCGTTCTCGGGCGGGCCGGGTATTCACCCCTCCACTTT.

This clonotype was seen a handful of times. V usage is TRBV12-3 or TRBV12-4 and J usage is TRBJ2-1; 8 nucleotides align to TRBD2. The CDR3 covers 14 residues. V lost 2 bases and J lost 12; bases outside the gene matches: 9. The CDR3 nucleotides are TGTGCCAGCAGTTTATTAGACGGGAGGGCCGGGCAGTTCTTC. It specifies CASSLLDGRAGQFF.

J is TRBJ1-5 and V is TRBV24-1, with a weak D call TRBD1 (5 bases). The CDR3 runs 14 residues. Germline V gives CDR1 KGHDR, CDR2 SFDVKD. Trimming removed 7 bases from V and 3 bases from J, with 12 bases in between. CDR3 in DNA: TGTGCCACCAGCAGGGACGATACCAATCAGCCCCAGCATTTT. Translation: CATSRDDTNQPQHF.

The chain couples TRBV20-1 to TRBJ1-6; possible D gene TRBD1, 5 bases. Trimming took off 1 base at V and 7 bases at J, with 14 bases between the two ends. Germline CDR1 DFQATT, CDR2 SNEGSKA (reference sequence). The CDR3 covers 15 residues. The chain's CDR3 is CSARAPGRGNSPLHF. CDR3 bases: TGCAGTGCTAGAGCGCCAGGGCGAGGGAATTCACCCCTCCACTTT.

The count of this clonotype is one. The V call is TRBV27, the J call TRBJ2-7; tentative D call: TRBD2 (5 bases). The CDR3 totals 14 residues. In germline, CDR1 is MNHEY, CDR2 SMNVEV (reference sequence). V was pared by 5 bases and J by 3 bases, with 14 bases between. The CDR3 coding sequence is TGTGCCAGCAGTCCGCGGGTCCCCCTCTACGAGCAGTACTTC. It translates to CASSPRVPLYEQYF.

This clonotype appeared a few times. The V gene is TRBV16, the J gene TRBJ2-4, with D possibly TRBD1 on 6 matching bases. Germline V gives CDR1 KGHSY, CDR2 FQNENV. This CDR3 contains 13 residues. With 0 bases removed from V and 6 bases from J, the gap between germline ends came to 6 bases. The CDR3 here is CASSQSRGNIQYF. DNA of the CDR3: TGTGCCAGCAGCCAATCCAGGGGAAACATTCAGTACTTC.

By proportion, this clonotype is medium-sized (0.01 to 0.1%). This sequence joins TRBV7-2 and TRBJ1-2, with D perhaps matching TRBD1 (5 bases). V was clipped by 5 bases and J by 2 bases, with 12 bases between them. The length of the CDR3 is 14 residues. Germline V lookup: CDR1 SGHTA, CDR2 FQGNSA. The CDR3 loop is CASSPGRRNYGYTF. For the CDR3, the DNA is TGTGCCAGCAGCCCGGGACGGAGAAACTATGGCTACACCTTC.

To note about this clonotype: At one boundary the junction diverges from the germline segment, which might be a read error. CDR3 DNA sequence: TGTGCTAGGGATGCCAGGAGGACTGGTAATGAGCTGTTCTTC. This encodes CARDARRTGNELFF. The chain recombines TRBV12-5 with TRBJ2-1; possible D gene TRBD2, 5 bases. This CDR3 has 14 residues. Germline CDR1 LGHNT, CDR2 FRNRAP.

The chain combines TRBV19 with TRBJ1-5, with D tentatively TRBD1 (5 bases). Germline assignment: CDR1 LNHDA and CDR2 SQIVND (reference sequence). The length of the CDR3 is 14 residues. V was pared by 5 bases and J by 5 bases, with 13 bases between. CDR3 residues: CASSLRGIDQPQHF. Here the CDR3 DNA reads TGTGCCAGTAGTCTGCGGGGGATCGATCAGCCCCAGCATTTT.

The DNA of the CDR3 is TGCGCCAGCAGCTTGGTCAGGTCGGGGGACTATGGCTACACCTTC. It specifies CASSLVRSGDYGYTF. V usage is TRBV5-1 and J usage is TRBJ1-2; TRBD1 is a possible D gene (5 bases). Between the trimmed V and J ends, which lost 0 bases and 3 bases, there was a span of 12 bases. The CDR3 has 15 amino acids. Germline assignment: CDR1 SGHRS and CDR2 YFSETQ.

V gene TRBV20-1 combines with J gene TRBJ2-1; a possible D gene is TRBD2 (6 bases). Germline V CDR1 and CDR2: DFQATT, SNEGSKA (reference sequence). The CDR3 covers 20 residues. Trimming pared 3 bases from V and 2 bases from J, leaving 29 bases between. The CDR3 DNA reads TGCAGTGCTAGGGTACGGGACTCCTTTAGAAGTGGGGTAACCTACAATGAGCAGTTCTTC. Translated, it gives CSARVRDSFRSGVTYNEQFF.

The rearrangement joins TRBV19 to TRBJ1-5; possibly TRBD1 for D (5 bases). V lost 9 bases and J 1 base, leaving 16 bases between the germline ends. The CDR3 runs 15 residues. Germline V lookup: CDR1 LNHDA, CDR2 SQIVND (reference sequence). Here the CDR3 DNA reads TGTGCCAGCCTCTCGACACCAGGGAGCAATCAGCCCCAGCATTTT. Translated: CASLSTPGSNQPQHF.

The chain carries TRBV20-1 and TRBJ2-3, with 7 bases lining up with TRBD2. The CDR3 has 13 amino acids. Germline V lookup: CDR1 DFQATT, CDR2 SNEGSKA (reference sequence). The V gene end was trimmed by 3 bases and the J gene end by 2 bases; junction bases not matched to a gene: 2. CDR3 sequence (DNA): TGCAGTGCTAGGCGGGGGATCACAGATACGCAGTATTTT. Its protein product is CSARRGITDTQYF.

This rearrangement joins TRBV4-2 to TRBJ2-5; D possibly uses TRBD1 or TRBD2 (5 bases each). There are 15 residues in the CDR3. With 1 base removed from V and 5 bases from J, the gap between germline ends came to 14 bases. Germline CDR1 LGHNA, CDR2 YNFKEQ. The CDR3 sequence is CASSQGDRGEETQYF. The CDR3 bases are TGTGCCAGCAGCCAAGGGGACCGTGGGGAGGAGACCCAGTACTTC.

The rearrangement joins TRBV13 to TRBJ2-1; possibly TRBD2 for D (6 bases). This CDR3 region has 15 residues. The germline gives CDR1 PRHDT, CDR2 FYEKMQ (reference sequence). The ends were cut back, 3 bases at V and 4 bases at J, with 13 bases in the middle. The CDR3 bases are TGTGCCAGCAGCTTTCGCCTAGCGAATTACAATGAGCAGTTCTTC. Protein product: CASSFRLANYNEQFF.

V usage is TRBV19 and J usage is TRBJ2-5, with D uncertain. V lost 2 bases and J 2 bases, leaving 6 bases between the germline ends. Germline-derived CDR1 and CDR2 are LNHDA and SQIVND (reference sequence). This CDR3 has 13 amino acids. Here the CDR3 reads CASSIMDQETQYF. The CDR3 DNA is TGTGCCAGTAGTATAATGGATCAAGAGACCCAGTACTTC.

This rearrangement joins TRBV30 to TRBJ1-2; no firm D call. The CDR3 has 16 amino acids. From germline, CDR1 is GTSNPN and CDR2 SVGIG (reference sequence). V lost 0 bases and J lost 0, with 14 bases in between. The CDR3 sequence is CAWSVGGWPANYGYTF. CDR3 nucleotides: TGTGCCTGGAGTGTAGGTGGGTGGCCGGCTAACTATGGCTACACCTTC.

The chain carries TRBV10-3 and TRBJ2-1; the D is unclear. The V end lost 5 bases, the J end lost 7 bases, and 21 bases lay between the germline ends. Germline V gives CDR1 ENHRY, CDR2 SYGVKD. CDR3 size: 16 residues. The CDR3 bases are TGTGCCATCAGTTCCTCGCGATCGAGCGACGGTAATGAGCAGTTCTTC. It translates to CAISSSRSSDGNEQFF.

J is TRBJ2-1 and V is TRBV20-1; D tentatively fits TRBD1 or TRBD2 (5 bases each). Germline assignment: CDR1 DFQATT and CDR2 SNEGSKA (reference sequence). The CDR3 is made up of 16 amino acids. Trimming stripped 0 bases from V and 6 bases from J, with 18 bases between. CDR3: CSAREVPRPGGNEQFF. The CDR3 nucleotides read TGCAGTGCTAGAGAAGTGCCTAGGCCTGGGGGCAATGAGCAGTTCTTC.